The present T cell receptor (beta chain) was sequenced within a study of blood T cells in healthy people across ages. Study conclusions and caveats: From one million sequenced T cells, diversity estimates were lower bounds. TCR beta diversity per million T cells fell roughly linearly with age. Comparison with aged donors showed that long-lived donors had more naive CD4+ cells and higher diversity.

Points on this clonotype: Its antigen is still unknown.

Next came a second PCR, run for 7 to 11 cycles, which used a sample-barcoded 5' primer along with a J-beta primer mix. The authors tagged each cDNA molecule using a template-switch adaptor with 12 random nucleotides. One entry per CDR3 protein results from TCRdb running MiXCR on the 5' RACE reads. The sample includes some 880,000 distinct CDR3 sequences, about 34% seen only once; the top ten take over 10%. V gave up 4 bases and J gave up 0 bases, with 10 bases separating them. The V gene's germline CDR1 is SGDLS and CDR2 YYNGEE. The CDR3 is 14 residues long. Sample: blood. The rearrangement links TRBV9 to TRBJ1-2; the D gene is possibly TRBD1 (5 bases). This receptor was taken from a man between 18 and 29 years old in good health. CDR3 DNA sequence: TGTGCCAGCAGCCGATCGGACACTAACTATGGCTACACCTTC. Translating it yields CASSRSDTNYGYTF.